This entry describes one T cell receptor beta chain. Its antigen is not known. This entry comes from a study of OX40 agonist ivuxolimab in advanced cancers. Study-wide background: Three patients showed partial responses: one hepatocellular carcinoma and two cutaneous melanoma cases. Study results and limitations: The specificity for antigen of the expanded peripheral T cells was not determined.

The CDR3 runs to 14 residues. Data came from immunoSEQ multiplex PCR; TCRdb stores just in-frame clones and leaves some out. The repertoire holds roughly 15,000 clones, with roughly four fifths as singletons. The genes are TRBV12-1 and TRBJ2-1; the table's D gene call, TRBD2, was not cross checked with the DNA. TRBV12-1 is annotated as a pseudogene. This specimen was CD4+ or CD8+ T cells sorted from blood, taken in a trial of the OX40 agonist ivuxolimab. The receptor was derived from an adult with an advanced solid tumor such as melanoma, head and neck, liver or kidney cancer. CDR3 sequence reads: CASSLLAEYNEQFF. The CDR3 region has the DNA TGTGCCAGCAGCCTGCTAGCGGAGTACAATGAGCAGTTCTTC.